This T cell receptor beta chain appears in the sequencing data of a study of shared clonotypes between healthy human individuals (dated by TCRdb to about 2020). About the investigation overall: The cohort comprised two women and a few men aged 18 to 49 years. Per donor, three plates each were used for CD4 naive and CD4 memory, two for CD8 naive, and one for CD8 memory. To estimate repertoire size and how much clonotypes are shared between individuals, the study performed deep sequencing of blood TCR repertoires from five healthy adults. Different laboratories and diverse techniques were used to prepare libraries and sequence TCR repertoires, to increase sequencing depth and limit assay-specific biases. Between about 0.85 and 10 billion PBMCs per donor were obtained by leukapheresis. Study-wide findings and limitations: The small number of donors limited the genetic and exposure-history diversity represented. Compared with non-shared clonotypes, clonotypes shared by all four sorted-subset donors had higher generation probabilities. Only blood was sampled, and tissue TCR repertoires likely differ from those in blood. Rarefaction of sorted-subset datasets indicated incomplete sequencing despite the large sequencing depth. Larger estimated clonotype richness was generally found for naive subsets than for memory subsets. Pairwise subsampling led to the expectation that sequencing depth would affect the degree of clonotype sharing among donors. Approximately 4.8% of naive CD4, 3.5% of naive CD8, 2.3% of memory CD4, and less than 0.45% of memory CD8 clonotypes were shared across four donors.

CD8 naive samples were CD45RO-negative cells positively selected for CCR7, giving a CD45RA+CCR7+ population that excluded TemRA cells. Donors were healthy HIV-negative adults with no recently reported acute infections or vaccinations. All donors were Caucasian adults living in Nashville, Tennessee, USA. After blood collection by leukapheresis, PBMCs were isolated using Ficoll-Histopaque density gradient centrifugation and then cryopreserved in the vapor phase of liquid nitrogen. Analytical flow cytometry was used to check the purity and quantity of every magnetically sorted T cell population. Each sorted fraction had its genomic DNA isolated and then quantified by UV absorbance on a Nanodrop 2000c. For this clone: The antigen it binds to is not known. It has no much larger one-base neighbor in the sample; base qualities were not kept.

After removal of 1 base from V and 3 bases from J, the junction retains 6 bases not matched to a gene. According to the germline V gene (reference sequence), CDR1 reads SEHNR and CDR2 reads FQNEAQ. The CDR3 measures 16 amino acids from cysteine to phenylalanine. The sequence is cut down to CDR3 DNA, 48 bases in frame from base 1. Using the deep immunoSEQ assay, multiplex PCR amplified TCR CDR3 regions from genomic DNA. Genomic DNA extracted from each cell subset was distributed evenly over all wells of several immunoSEQ 96-well plates, and each plate served as one replicate. For sorted subsets, each replicate PCR was loaded with around 200 ng genomic DNA, equivalent to 32,000 or so T cell genomes. Purified libraries were measured with a Qubit 3.0 fluorometer, size-checked on a Bioanalyzer 2100, and measured again with the KAPA Library Quantification kit. Every immunoSEQ 96-well plate was sequenced on a separate single-read 150-cycle Illumina NextSeq 550 flow cell. As for how the authors treated the data: Because the immunoSEQ output included only junctional sequences and no quality scores, the filtering could not be the same as the filtering used for full-length reads. To assign V/J genes and CDR3, sequences were annotated against IMGT germline references using PyIR, a Python wrapper for IgBLAST v1.9. Reads were removed for weak V/J assignments (E-value above 1e-6), missing CDR3, stop codons, out-of-frame junctions, or ambiguous translated residues. V3J clonotypes were defined as sequences sharing the same inferred V gene, J gene, and CDR3 amino acid sequence. To compute the percentage overlap between repertoires, the number of shared unique clonotypes was divided by the size of the smaller repertoire. Repertoire richness was assessed with RTK rarefaction, the Chao1 estimator, and Recon v2.1 estimates of unobserved clonotypes. For all TCRbeta clonotypes obtained by the gDNA method from four donors, generation probabilities were computed with OLGA. TCRdb limited this immuneACCESS table to in-frame rearrangements with V and J called. A share of clones is missing; checked studies link under half to unresolved V genes, and the rest is unexplained. V, J and clone size are those of that table, while D and trimming were read from the DNA. The sample table records under 1 million clones; almost 95% of these occur just once. The ten largest make up around 24% of the sample.

The sample comprised naive CD8+ T cells sorted from blood. The cell subset or site label for this specimen denotes: CD45RA+CCR7+. Recombination joined TRBV7-9 with TRBJ2-7; TRBD2 lines up with 10 middle nucleotides. This TCR was sampled from a man aged 30-40 years in good health. In nucleotides, the sequence is TGTGCCAGCAGCTTAGAAACTAGCGGGAACTTCTACGAGCAGTACTTC. Translated, it reads CASSLETSGNFYEQYF.